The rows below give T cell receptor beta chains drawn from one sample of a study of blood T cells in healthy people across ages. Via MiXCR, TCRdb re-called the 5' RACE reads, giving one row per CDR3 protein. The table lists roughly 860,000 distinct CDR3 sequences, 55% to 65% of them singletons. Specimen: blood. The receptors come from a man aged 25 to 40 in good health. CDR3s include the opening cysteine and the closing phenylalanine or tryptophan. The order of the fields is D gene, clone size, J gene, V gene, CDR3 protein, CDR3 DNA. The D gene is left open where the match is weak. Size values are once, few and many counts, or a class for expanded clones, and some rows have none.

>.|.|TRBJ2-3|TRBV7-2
CANSLSGYTDTQYF
TGTGCCAACAGCTTATCCGGTTACACAGATACGCAGTATTTT
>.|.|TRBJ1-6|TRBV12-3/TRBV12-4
CASSSGRYYNSPLHF
TGTGCCAGCAGTTCTGGCAGATACTATAATTCACCCCTCCACTTT
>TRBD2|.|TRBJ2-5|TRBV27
CASSPQAGYTRETQYF
TGTGCCAGCAGTCCACAAGCGGGGTACACGCGAGAGACCCAGTACTTC
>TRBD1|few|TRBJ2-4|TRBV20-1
CSARPSPINRDRGAKNIQYF
TGCAGTGCTAGACCGTCTCCCATTAACCGGGACAGGGGAGCCAAAAACATTCAGTACTTC
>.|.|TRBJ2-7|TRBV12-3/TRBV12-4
CASGTTNAREQYF
TGTGCCAGCGGGACGACTAACGCGCGCGAGCAGTACTTC
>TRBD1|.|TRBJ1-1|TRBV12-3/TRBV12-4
CASSPRQGAESEAFF
TGTGCCAGCAGTCCCCGACAGGGGGCTGAATCTGAAGCTTTCTTT
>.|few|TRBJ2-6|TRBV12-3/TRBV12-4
CASSFGTELSILTF
TGTGCCAGCAGTTTTGGTACAGAACTAAGTATCCTGACTTTC
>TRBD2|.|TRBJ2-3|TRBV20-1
CSAPQGGVGDTQYF
TGCAGTGCTCCCCAGGGAGGGGTAGGAGATACGCAGTATTTT
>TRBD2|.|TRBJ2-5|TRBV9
CASSLAGGSKETQYF
TGTGCCAGCAGCTTAGCGGGGGGCAGTAAAGAGACCCAGTACTTC
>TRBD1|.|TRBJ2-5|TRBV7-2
CASSPTPGGGQETQYF
TGTGCCAGCAGTCCTACCCCAGGGGGCGGCCAAGAGACCCAGTACTTC
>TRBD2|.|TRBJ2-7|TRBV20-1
CSAEKGGGGNEQYF
TGCAGTGCTGAAAAGGGCGGGGGGGGGAATGAGCAGTACTTC
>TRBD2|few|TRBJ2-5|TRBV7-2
CASSWAGLSGVVETQYF
TGTGCCAGCAGCTGGGCTGGGCTTAGCGGGGTAGTAGAGACCCAGTACTTC
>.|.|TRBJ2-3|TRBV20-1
CSAALASTDTQYF
TGCAGTGCTGCTTTAGCCAGCACAGATACGCAGTATTTT
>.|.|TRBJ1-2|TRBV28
CASSHDRTYGYTF
TGTGCCAGCAGCCACGACAGGACCTATGGCTACACCTTC
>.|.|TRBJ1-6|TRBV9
CASSLRGSNSPLHF
TGTGCCAGCAGCCTCCGGGGTTCGAATTCACCCCTCCACTTT
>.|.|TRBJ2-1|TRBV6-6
CASSWGPNNEQFF
TGTGCCAGCAGTTGGGGCCCCAACAATGAGCAGTTCTTC
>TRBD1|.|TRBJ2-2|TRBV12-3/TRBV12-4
CASSQGQVSTGELFF
TGTGCCAGCAGCCAAGGACAGGTTTCGACCGGGGAGCTGTTTTTT
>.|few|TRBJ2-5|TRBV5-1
CASSLQSGDQETQYF
TGCGCCAGCAGCTTGCAGTCGGGGGACCAAGAGACCCAGTACTTC
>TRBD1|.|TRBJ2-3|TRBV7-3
CASSLTQTGFSTDTQYF
TGTGCCAGCAGCTTAACTCAGACAGGGTTTAGCACAGATACGCAGTATTTT
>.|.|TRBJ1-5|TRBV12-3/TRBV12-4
CASSRAGWNQPQHF
TGTGCCAGCAGCCGCGCAGGTTGGAATCAGCCCCAGCATTTT
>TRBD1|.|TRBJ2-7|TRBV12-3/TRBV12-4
CASSLNDPGGQYF
TGTGCCAGCAGTTTAAATGATCCAGGGGGGCAGTACTTC
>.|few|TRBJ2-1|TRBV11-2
CASSLGGWEQFF
TGTGCCAGCAGCTTAGGTGGCTGGGAGCAGTTCTTC
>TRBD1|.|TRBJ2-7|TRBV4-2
CASSQVPGQVSYEQYF
TGTGCCAGCAGCCAAGTTCCGGGACAGGTCTCCTACGAGCAGTACTTC
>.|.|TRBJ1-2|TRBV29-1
CSVWMNYGYTF
TGCAGCGTGTGGATGAACTATGGCTACACCTTC
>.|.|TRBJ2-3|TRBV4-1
CASTMELGPAHDTQYF
TGCGCCAGCACCATGGAACTCGGTCCCGCACATGATACGCAGTATTTT
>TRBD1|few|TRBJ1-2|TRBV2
CASRAGTGPNYGYTF
TGTGCCAGCAGAGCCGGGACAGGGCCTAACTATGGCTACACCTTC
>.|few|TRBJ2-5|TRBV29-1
CSVGSRSQETQYF
TGCAGCGTTGGCTCGCGGTCCCAAGAGACCCAGTACTTC
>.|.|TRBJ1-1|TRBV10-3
CARGQNTEAFF
TGTGCCAGAGGCCAGAACACTGAAGCTTTCTTT
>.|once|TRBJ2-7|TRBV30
CAWSPESSYEQYF
TGTGCCTGGAGTCCAGAAAGCTCCTACGAGCAGTACTTC
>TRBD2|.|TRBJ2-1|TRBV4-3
CASSQGVGAGGPYNEQFF
TGCGCCAGCAGCCAAGGTGTTGGAGCGGGGGGACCATACAATGAGCAGTTCTTC
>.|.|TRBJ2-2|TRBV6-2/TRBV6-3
CASSYGGGMVGGELFF
TGTGCCAGCAGTTACGGAGGGGGCATGGTCGGCGGAGAGCTGTTTTTT
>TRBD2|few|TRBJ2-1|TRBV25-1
CASSDAGGDSGKQFF
TGTGCCAGCAGTGATGCGGGGGGAGATTCCGGAAAGCAGTTCTTC
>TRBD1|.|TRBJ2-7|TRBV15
CATSRRPGTGTYEQYF
TGTGCCACCAGCAGACGTCCCGGGACAGGTACCTACGAGCAGTACTTC
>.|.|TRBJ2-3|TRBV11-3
CASSWGRTADTQYF
TGTGCCAGCAGCTGGGGCAGGACGGCAGATACGCAGTATTTT
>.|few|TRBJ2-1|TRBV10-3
CATDGVGNEQFF
TGTGCCACCGACGGAGTAGGTAATGAGCAGTTCTTC
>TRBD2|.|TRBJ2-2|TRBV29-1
CSSSGGALNTGELFF
TGCAGCTCCAGCGGGGGGGCCCTGAACACCGGGGAGCTGTTTTTT
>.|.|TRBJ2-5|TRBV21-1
CVSSNSETAQETQYF
TGTGTCAGCAGCAACAGCGAAACCGCACAAGAGACCCAGTACTTC
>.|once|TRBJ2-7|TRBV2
CAGRATGYLGDEQYF
TGTGCCGGCAGAGCTACAGGGTATCTCGGTGACGAGCAGTACTTC
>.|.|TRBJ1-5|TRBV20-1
CSATLGGVAGALEDQPQHF
TGCAGTGCTACCCTAGGGGGGGTAGCGGGGGCCCTTGAGGATCAGCCCCAGCATTTT
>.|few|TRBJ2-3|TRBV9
CASSVVAGTTDTQYF
TGTGCCAGCAGCGTAGTTGCGGGGACCACAGATACGCAGTATTTT
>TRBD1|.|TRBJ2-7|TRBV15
CATSTETGDYEQYF
TGTGCCACCAGCACCGAGACAGGGGACTACGAGCAGTACTTC
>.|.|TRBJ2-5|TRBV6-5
CASSPPLGDQYF
TGTGCCAGCAGTCCCCCTCTCGGGGACCAGTACTTC
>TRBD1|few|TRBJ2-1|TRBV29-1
CSVETGSISYNEQFF
TGCAGCGTTGAGACAGGGTCCATCTCCTACAATGAGCAGTTCTTC
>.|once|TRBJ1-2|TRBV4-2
CASSHETGGDYGYTF
TGTGCCAGCAGCCATGAGACGGGAGGGGACTATGGCTACACCTTC
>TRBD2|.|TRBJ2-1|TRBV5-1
CASSSILAGGPNEQFF
TGCGCCAGCAGCTCGATACTAGCGGGGGGGCCCAATGAGCAGTTCTTC
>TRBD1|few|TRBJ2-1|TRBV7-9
CASSLNRGHGNNEQFF
TGTGCCAGCAGCTTAAACAGGGGGCACGGGAACAATGAGCAGTTCTTC
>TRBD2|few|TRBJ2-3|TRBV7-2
CASSLGLAYTDTQYF
TGTGCCAGCAGCTTGGGACTAGCATACACAGATACGCAGTATTTT
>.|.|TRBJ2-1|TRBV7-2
CASSWPSGSYNEQFF
TGTGCCAGCAGCTGGCCTAGTGGATCCTACAATGAGCAGTTCTTC
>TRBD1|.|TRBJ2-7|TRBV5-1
CASSIGPPGQVYNEQYF
TGCGCCAGCAGCATTGGGCCTCCGGGACAGGTCTACAATGAGCAGTACTTC
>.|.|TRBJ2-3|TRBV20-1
CSAGLTTDTQYF
TGCAGTGCTGGGCTTACCACAGATACGCAGTATTTT
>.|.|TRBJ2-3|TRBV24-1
CATSDPTDTQYF
TGTGCCACCAGTGATCCCACAGATACGCAGTATTTT
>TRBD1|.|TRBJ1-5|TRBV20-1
CSALGQGNQPQHF
TGCAGTGCTCTTGGACAGGGCAATCAGCCCCAGCATTTT
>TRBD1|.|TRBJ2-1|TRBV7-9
CASSGPGQGALPSSYNEQFF
TGTGCCAGCAGCGGGCCGGGACAGGGGGCCCTCCCGAGCTCCTACAATGAGCAGTTCTTC
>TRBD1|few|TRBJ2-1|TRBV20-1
CSATPGQGPYNEQFF
TGCAGTGCTACCCCGGGACAGGGGCCTTACAATGAGCAGTTCTTC
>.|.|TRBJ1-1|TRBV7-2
CASTLKGGLSVSTEAFF
TGTGCCAGCACTCTCAAGGGGGGTTTAAGTGTGAGCACTGAAGCTTTCTTT
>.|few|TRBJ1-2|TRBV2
CASRGGDYHYGYTF
TGTGCCAGCAGGGGGGGGGACTACCACTATGGCTACACCTTC
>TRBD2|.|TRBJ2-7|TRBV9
CASSELAGGSPYEQYF
TGTGCCAGCAGCGAACTAGCGGGGGGGTCTCCCTACGAGCAGTACTTC
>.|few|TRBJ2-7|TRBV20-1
CSAVPPQGGGISYEQYF
TGCAGTGCCGTCCCCCCCCAGGGGGGGGGAATTTCCTACGAGCAGTACTTC